This TCR beta chain stems from a study of CD8+CD57+ T cells in acquired aplastic anemia. Study-level background: Sorted CD4+ and CD8+ cells gave a mean 3.2 ug DNA, range roughly 0.18 to 27.4 ug. Read counts for CD4+ cells (from healthy donors) averaged roughly 11 million.

The study profiled TCR beta VDJ and CDR3 using genomic DNA as template. TCRdb reanalysed the reads using MiXCR and keeps one entry per CDR3 protein. The sample consists of under 250,000 distinct CDR3 sequences, roughly 35% of them appearing once. Only a few counts were recorded for this clonotype. V shed 6 bases and J 8 bases; nucleotides not matched to a gene: 10. The CDR3 extends over 16 amino acids. Germline V gene data show CDR1 as MNHNS and CDR2 as SASEGT. The material sequenced was sorted CD4+, CD8+, or CD8+CD57+ T cells (not recorded which) from PBMCs. The TCR sequence derives from a human donor in good health, serving as a control. The genes are TRBV6-1 and TRBJ1-6, with 10 nucleotides matching TRBD1. The CDR3 nucleotides read TGTGCCAGCAGATCTAGGGAGGGACAGGGGTATTCACCCCTCCACTTT. This sequence encodes CASRSREGQGYSPLHF.